A selection of T cell receptor beta chains follows, all from one sample in a study. MiXCR was run by TCRdb on the RT-PCR reads, yielding one entry per CDR3 protein. Here the sample spans about 680,000 distinct CDR3 sequences, 14% being singletons. The specimen was memory CD4+ T cells from blood. These receptors were collected from a female donor in good health, serving as a healthy control. Each CDR3 is given with its conserved first and last residue. A D gene is named only where the DNA matches it firmly. Clone size is not always given. Where it is, it says once, few, many or a class for expanded clones.

TRBV4-3	TRBJ1-3	NA	many	TGCGCCAGCAGCCAAGTGGGAGGGGACACCATATATTTT	CASSQVGGDTIYF
TRBV27	TRBJ2-7	TRBD2	many	TGTGCCAGCAAAGCATTGAGGACTAGCTACGAGCAGTACTTC	CASKALRTSYEQYF
TRBV10-2	TRBJ1-1	NA	NA	TGCGCCAGCAGGGATACAGCTAACACTGAAGCTTTCTTT	CASRDTANTEAFF
TRBV7-7	TRBJ2-5	TRBD1	NA	TGTGCCAGCAGCCTCGCCCTACAGGGGGCGGGGGAGACCCAGTACTTC	CASSLALQGAGETQYF
TRBV6-2/TRBV6-3	TRBJ2-3	TRBD2	few	TGTGCCAGCAGCCCTGGAATCCGGGGGGGCACAGATACGCAGTATTTT	CASSPGIRGGTDTQYF
TRBV7-2	TRBJ1-1	NA	few	TGTGCCAGCAGCTTAGATTGGGCACCCGCGGCAATCACTGAAGCTTTCTTT	CASSLDWAPAAITEAFF
TRBV4-2	TRBJ2-1	NA	NA	TGTGCCAGCACCTCTCGGGCCGCGGGTGGAAGCGGCCAAAGCGGTGAGCAGTTCTTC	CASTSRAAGGSGQSGEQFF
TRBV12-3/TRBV12-4	TRBJ2-7	NA	NA	TGTGCCAGCAGTTTCGGGCCGATTCCTTACGAGCAGTACTTC	CASSFGPIPYEQYF
TRBV6-2/TRBV6-3	TRBJ2-1	NA	few	TGTGCCAGCAGTTGGCTGGGCCGGTATAATGAGCAGTTCTTC	CASSWLGRYNEQFF
TRBV12-3/TRBV12-4	TRBJ1-1	NA	few	TGTGCCAGCAGAGGGATCGGTCAGAACACTGAAGCTTTCTTT	CASRGIGQNTEAFF
TRBV20-1	TRBJ1-2	NA	many	TGCAGTGCTCCAATTAACTATGGCTACACCTTC	CSAPINYGYTF
TRBV5-4	TRBJ2-1	TRBD2	NA	TGTGCCAGCAGCCCCGGGACTAGCGGGTTCTTCTACAATGAGCAGTTCTTC	CASSPGTSGFFYNEQFF
TRBV29-1	TRBJ1-5	NA	many	TGCAGCGTGGAAATTTCAGCGGATCAGCCCCAGCATTTT	CSVEISADQPQHF
TRBV7-2	TRBJ2-7	TRBD2	many	TGTGCCAGCAGCAGACTAGCGCTTTATGGCGAGCAGTACTTC	CASSRLALYGEQYF
TRBV11-2	TRBJ1-1	NA	few	TGTGCCAGCAGCTTAGACACAGGTCACGCTGAAGCTTTCTTT	CASSLDTGHAEAFF
TRBV7-2	TRBJ2-7	NA	few	TGTGCCAGCAGCTTACGGTTTCCCATAGCAACCTACGAGCAGTACTTC	CASSLRFPIATYEQYF
TRBV20-1	TRBJ2-2	TRBD2	NA	TGCAGTGCTAGGGCTAGCGGGAGATCTACCGGGGAGCTGTTTTTT	CSARASGRSTGELFF
TRBV3-1	TRBJ2-1	TRBD2	few	TGTGCCAGCAGCCTCCCACTAGCGGATAATGAGCAGTTCTTC	CASSLPLADNEQFF